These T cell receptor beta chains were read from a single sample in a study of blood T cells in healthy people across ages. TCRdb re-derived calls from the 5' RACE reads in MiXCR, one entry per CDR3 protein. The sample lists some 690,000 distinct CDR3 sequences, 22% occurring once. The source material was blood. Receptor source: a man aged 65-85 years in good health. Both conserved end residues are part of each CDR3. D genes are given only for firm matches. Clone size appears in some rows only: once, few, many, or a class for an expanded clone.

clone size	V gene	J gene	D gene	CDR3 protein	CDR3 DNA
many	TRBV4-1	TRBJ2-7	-	CASSRGDSEQYF	TGCGCCAGCAGCCGAGGGGATTCCGAGCAGTACTTC
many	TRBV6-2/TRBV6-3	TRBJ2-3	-	CASSSGTDTQYF	TGTGCCAGCAGCTCAGGCACAGATACGCAGTATTTT
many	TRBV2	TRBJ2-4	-	CASQSSVGIQYF	TGTGCCAGCCAATCTAGCGTGGGCATTCAGTACTTC
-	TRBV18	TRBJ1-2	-	CASSPDGPGGYTF	TGTGCCAGCTCACCGGACGGTCCCGGGGGCTACACCTTC
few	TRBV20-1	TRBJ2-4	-	CSAAVDKTVNIQYF	TGCAGTGCTGCCGTTGACAAAACAGTAAACATTCAGTACTTC
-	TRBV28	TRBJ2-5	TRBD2	CASVRGGKLGTQYF	TGTGCCAGCGTGCGGGGGGGTAAATTAGGGACCCAGTACTTC
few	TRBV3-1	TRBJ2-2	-	CASSQGRSVINTGELFF	TGTGCCAGCAGCCAAGGGCGAAGCGTCATAAACACCGGGGAGCTGTTTTTT
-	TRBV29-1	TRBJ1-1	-	CSVEHHTEAFF	TGCAGCGTTGAACATCACACTGAAGCTTTCTTT
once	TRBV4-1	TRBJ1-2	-	CASSQPNWFNYGYTF	TGCGCCAGCAGCCAACCAAACTGGTTTAACTATGGCTACACCTTC
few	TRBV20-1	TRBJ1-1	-	CSARSGVTEAFF	TGCAGTGCTAGGTCGGGGGTCACTGAAGCTTTCTTT
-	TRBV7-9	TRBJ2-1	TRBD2	CASSFLTSGPYNEQFF	TGTGCCAGCAGCTTTTTGACTAGCGGGCCTTACAATGAGCAGTTCTTC
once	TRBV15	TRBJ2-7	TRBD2	CATSPTSGSYEQYF	TGTGCCACCAGCCCGACTAGCGGATCCTACGAGCAGTACTTC
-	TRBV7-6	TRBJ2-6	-	CASSLKGTQGHYISSGANVLTF	TGTGCCAGCAGCTTAAAGGGGACCCAGGGACACTACATCAGCTCTGGGGCCAACGTCCTGACTTTC
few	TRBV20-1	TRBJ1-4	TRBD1	CSAEPPGQLNEKLFF	TGCAGTGCTGAACCCCCGGGACAGCTTAATGAAAAACTGTTTTTT
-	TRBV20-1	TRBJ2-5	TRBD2	CSATGTSGSGETQYF	TGCAGTGCTACCGGGACTAGCGGGAGTGGAGAGACCCAGTACTTC
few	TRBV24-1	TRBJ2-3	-	CATSDLKGWSGTDTQYF	TGTGCCACCAGTGATTTGAAGGGCTGGTCCGGCACAGATACGCAGTATTTT
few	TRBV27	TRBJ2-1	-	CASSRTPTLKDEQFF	TGTGCCAGCAGTCGGACCCCTACCCTAAAGGATGAGCAGTTCTTC
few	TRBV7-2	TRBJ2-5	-	CASSLGSAAMGTQYF	TGTGCCAGCAGCTTAGGTTCGGCGGCCATGGGGACCCAGTACTTC
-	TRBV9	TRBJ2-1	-	CASSDGTEVGEQFF	TGTGCCAGCAGCGACGGGACGGAGGTTGGTGAGCAGTTCTTC
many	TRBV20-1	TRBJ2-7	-	CSAPGTLIYEQYF	TGCAGTGCTCCCGGGACTCTTATATACGAGCAGTACTTC
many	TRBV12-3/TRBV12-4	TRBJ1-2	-	CASSLGSGIDGYTF	TGTGCCAGCAGTTTAGGGTCAGGGATAGATGGCTACACCTTC
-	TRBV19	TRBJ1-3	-	CASSITRSLSGNTIYF	TGTGCCAGTAGTATCACCAGATCGCTCTCTGGAAACACCATATATTTT
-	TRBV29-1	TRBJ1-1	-	CSVELGRGLNTEPFF	TGCAGCGTTGAATTAGGTCGGGGATTGAACACTGAACCTTTCTTT
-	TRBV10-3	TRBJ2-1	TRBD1	CAIRPGQGAYNEQFF	TGTGCCATCAGACCGGGACAGGGGGCCTACAATGAGCAGTTCTTC
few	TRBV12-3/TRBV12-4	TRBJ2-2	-	CASSLGTVGTGELFF	TGTGCCAGCAGTTTAGGGACTGTGGGCACCGGGGAGCTGTTTTTT
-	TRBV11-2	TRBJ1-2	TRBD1	CASSLSGTGGPLTF	TGTGCCAGCAGCTTATCTGGGACAGGGGGCCCCCTCACCTTC
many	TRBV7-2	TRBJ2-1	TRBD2	CASSLETSGYNEQFF	TGTGCCAGCAGCTTAGAGACTAGCGGGTACAATGAGCAGTTCTTC
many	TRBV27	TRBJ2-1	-	CASSLLRGNEQFF	TGTGCCAGCAGTCTCCTTAGGGGGAATGAGCAGTTCTTC
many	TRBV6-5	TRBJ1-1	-	CASSYGQMNTEAFF	TGTGCCAGCAGTTATGGTCAGATGAACACTGAAGCTTTCTTT
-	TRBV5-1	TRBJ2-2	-	CASSSTRVSGELFF	TGCGCCAGCAGCTCTACCCGAGTATCCGGGGAGCTGTTTTTT
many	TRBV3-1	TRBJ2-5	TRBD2	CASSDIGRGTQYF	TGTGCCAGCAGCGACATTGGGAGGGGGACCCAGTACTTC
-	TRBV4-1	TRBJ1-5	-	CASSQGDNGNQPQHF	TGCGCCAGCAGCCAAGGTGACAACGGCAATCAGCCCCAGCATTTT
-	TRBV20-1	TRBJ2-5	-	CSARLIGTQYF	TGCAGTGCAAGGCTTATTGGGACCCAGTACTTC
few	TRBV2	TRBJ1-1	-	CASLTGARRIRLNTEAFF	TGTGCCAGCCTGACGGGGGCGCGGAGAATAAGGTTGAACACTGAAGCTTTCTTT